This TCR beta chain was captured in a study of immune heterogeneity within non-small cell lung tumors. Bulk tumor genomic DNA served as template, at around 600 ng per sample. Every primary tumor yielded several biopsies, spaced far apart, that were taken during surgery. Curative operations were performed on patients who had untreated, newly diagnosed non-small cell lung cancer. Multiplex PCR relied on 32 V and 13 J primers to amplify TCR beta CDR3. MiXCR, run by TCRdb on the multiplex PCR reads, gives a single entry per CDR3 protein. Among about 5,700 distinct CDR3 sequences listed, over 20% were seen once. This CDR3 is 13 amino acids long. Germline CDR1 and CDR2: MNHEY and SVGAGI. Note on this clonotype: One end of the junction is discordant with germline, which a read error may explain.

This receptor was taken from a woman aged 60-75 years with non-small cell lung cancer. Sample: lung tumor tissue. This rearrangement joins TRBV6-5 to TRBJ2-6, with D hard to call. CDR3 residues: CVSSMRRANVLTF. CDR3 nucleotides: TGTGTCAGCAGTATGCGTCGGGCCAACGTCCTGACTTTC.